The 19 T cell receptor beta chains reported below all come from one sample, sequenced in a study of T cells in localized non-small cell lung cancer. The data were produced by immunoSEQ multiplex PCR, yet TCRdb's version contains in-frame clones alone and is incomplete. Of some 51,000 clones listed, about nine tenths are singletons. The starting material was peripheral blood, obtained before any cancer treatment. These receptors originate from a woman aged 40-75 years with stage I lung adenocarcinoma.

V gene TRBV15 combines with J gene TRBJ1-5, with 7 bases fitting TRBD1. The junction had 4 bases not matched to a gene; V was cut back by 5 bases and J by 0 bases. Germline V CDR1 and CDR2: LNHNV, YYDKDF (reference sequence). The CDR3 loop spans 15 amino acids. CDR3 sequence reads: CATSGRQGSNQPQHF. The CDR3 bases are TGTGCCACCAGCGGGAGACAGGGTAGCAATCAGCCCCAGCATTTT.

This clone was counted between two and nine times. The chain couples TRBV6-6 to TRBJ2-7, with a tentative D call TRBD1 (5 bases). Germline values: CDR1 MNHNY, CDR2 SVGAGI (reference sequence). This CDR3 has 14 residues. The V and J ends lost 0 bases and 0 bases respectively, with 6 bases between them. Here the CDR3 DNA reads TGTGCCAGCAGTTACTCGACAGACTCCTACGAGCAGTACTTC. This gives the protein CASSYSTDSYEQYF.

The chain employs TRBV4-1 and TRBJ1-5, with D possibly matching TRBD1 (5 bases). This CDR3 spans 15 amino acids. V was shortened by 0 bases and J by 5 bases, with 11 bases between the two germline ends. CDR1 is MGHRA, CDR2 YSYEKL, per germline. CDR3 region: CASSQDLTEDQPQHF. The CDR3 coding sequence is TGCGCCAGCAGCCAAGACCTGACAGAAGATCAGCCCCAGCATTTT.

The chain recombines TRBV6-4 with TRBJ2-5; D ambiguous. Germline values: CDR1 MRHNA, CDR2 SNTAGT. Between the trimmed V and J ends, which lost 5 bases and 1 base, there was a span of 14 bases. This CDR3 spans 15 amino acids. The CDR3 DNA reads TGTGCCAGCAGTCTCCCGAGAGGTCTCCAAGAGACCCAGTACTTC. It encodes CASSLPRGLQETQYF.

There are a few counts of this clone. The chain is built from TRBV15 and TRBJ1-2; a weak D match, TRBD1 (6 bases). Trimming pared 1 base from V and 8 bases from J, leaving 20 bases between. This CDR3 is built from 16 residues. CDR1 is LNHNV, CDR2 YYDKDF, per germline (reference sequence). The CDR3 DNA follows: TGTGCCACCAGCAGAGGGACGGGCCTTTGGGGGGGCGGCTACACCTTC. Amino acid sequence: CATSRGTGLWGGGYTF. Full variable domain (rest looked up from reference TRBV15 and TRBJ1-2): DAMVIQNPRYQVTQFGKPVTLSCSQTLNHNVMYWYQQKSSQAPKLLFHYYDKDFNNEADTPDNFQSRRPNTSFCFLDIRSPGLGDTAMYLCATSRGTGLWGGGYTFGSGTRLTVV.

The V gene is TRBV7-9, the J gene TRBJ1-4; 7 nucleotides line up with TRBD1. The germline CDR1 and CDR2 sequences are SEHNR and FQNEAQ (reference sequence). CDR3 length: 14 residues. Trimming took 5 bases from V and 8 from J; bases not matched to a gene: 8. The CDR3 DNA sequence: TGTGCCAGCAGCGCACAGGGGTTAGAGGAAAAACTGTTTTTT. It is translated as CASSAQGLEEKLFF.

The CDR3 protein is CASSLGVSYEQYF. Here the CDR3 DNA reads TGTGCCAGCAGCCTGGGGGTCTCCTACGAGCAGTACTTC. The chain employs TRBV7-6 and TRBJ2-7; D tentatively reads TRBD1 or TRBD2 (5 bases each). The V and J ends lost 5 bases and 0 bases respectively, with 8 bases between them. The germline gives CDR1 SGHVS, CDR2 FNYEAQ. The CDR3 spans 13 residues.

The gene calls are TRBV27 and TRBJ1-2; perhaps TRBD1 as D (5 bases). Germline CDR1 and CDR2: MNHEY and SMNVEV (reference sequence). The germline V and J ends were trimmed by 3 bases and 8 bases, with 13 bases remaining between them. The CDR3 is 13 residues long. The CDR3 nucleotides read TGTGCCAGCAGTTTGATTGGGGGTAGCGGCTACACCTTC. Translating it yields CASSLIGGSGYTF.

In this sample, this clone turned up once. This chain joins TRBV18 and TRBJ2-3; perhaps TRBD1 as D (5 bases). CDR1 is KGHSH and CDR2 is LQKENI in the germline V gene. The CDR3 is made up of 16 amino acids. Trimming shortened V by 2 bases and J by 0 bases, and 12 bases separated the two germline ends. CDR3 in amino acids: CASSPTQGPSTDTQYF. Written as DNA, the CDR3 is TGTGCCAGCTCACCAACCCAGGGTCCTAGCACAGATACGCAGTATTTT. Drawing the rest from reference TRBV18 and TRBJ2-3, the complete variable domain is NAGVMQNPRHLVRRRGQEARLRCSPMKGHSHVYWYRQLPEEGLKFMVYLQKENIIDESGMPKERFSAEFPKEGPSILRIQQVVRGDSAAYFCASSPTQGPSTDTQYFGPGTRLTVL.

The chain couples TRBV4-2 to TRBJ1-1; D might be TRBD1 (5 bases). V was trimmed by 0 bases and J by 4 bases, leaving 24 bases between them. CDR3 length equals 19 residues. The germline gives CDR1 LGHNA, CDR2 YNFKEQ. CDR3 residues: CASSQETKLGDPNFTEAFF. Written as DNA, the CDR3 is TGTGCCAGCAGCCAAGAAACCAAGCTGGGGGACCCAAATTTCACTGAAGCTTTCTTT.

This clone came up a few times. V usage is TRBV7-2 and J usage is TRBJ1-5; D not resolved. The CDR3 is 14 amino acids. Germline CDR1 and CDR2: SGHTA and FQGNSA. V shed 5 bases and J shed 2 bases, with 10 bases lying between them. CDR3 protein: CASSTTWGNQPQHF. CDR3 DNA sequence: TGTGCCAGCAGCACGACGTGGGGCAATCAGCCCCAGCATTTT.

This chain connects TRBV5-4 to TRBJ2-1; 11 nucleotides agree with TRBD2. V shed 4 bases and J 1 base; nucleotides not matched to a gene: 4. Germline CDR1 and CDR2: SGHNT and YYREEE (reference sequence). The CDR3 consists of 16 residues. CDR3 loop: CASSVSGGGSYNEQFF. DNA of the CDR3: TGTGCCAGCAGCGTTAGCGGGGGGGGATCCTACAATGAGCAGTTCTTC. The complete variable domain, with remaining parts taken from reference TRBV5-4 and TRBJ2-1, reads ETGVTQSPTHLIKTRGQQVTLRCSSQSGHNTVSWYQQALGQGPQFIFQYYREEENGRGNFPPRFSGLQFPNYSSELNVNALELDDSALYLCASSVSGGGSYNEQFFGPGTRLTVL.

The V gene is TRBV21-1, the J gene TRBJ1-6. TRBV21-1 is labeled a pseudogene. CDR3 length: 15 residues. The CDR3 is CASSIIGTDYSPLHF. The DNA of the CDR3 is TGTGCCAGCAGTATTATCGGGACGGATTATTCACCCCTCCACTTT.

With regard to this clone: At one end the junction does not follow the germline gene, possibly because of a read error. The CDR3 sequence: CSARKGDF. The CDR3 bases are TGCAGTGCTAGGAAAGGGGACTTT. The chain combines TRBV20-1 with TRBJ1-1; D is perhaps TRBD1 (5 bases). Germline CDR1 is DFQATT and CDR2 is SNEGSKA (reference sequence). The CDR3 extends over 8 amino acids.

The gene calls are TRBV4-1 and TRBJ2-7; no clear D. Germline CDR1 is MGHRA and CDR2 is YSYEKL. The CDR3 is 16 residues long. The V gene lost 0 bases and the J gene lost 1 base, with 13 bases spanning the gap. CDR3 DNA: TGCGCCAGCAGCCAAGAGTTTCGGAGCGTATCCTACGAGCAGTACTTC. This sequence encodes CASSQEFRSVSYEQYF.

This sequence joins TRBV10-3 and TRBJ2-7, with a possible D match to TRBD2 (7 bases). Trimming shortened V by 4 bases and J by 6 bases, and 19 bases separated the two germline ends. The CDR3 sequence is 15 residues long. From germline, CDR1 is ENHRY and CDR2 SYGVKD. The CDR3 sequence: CAISVRGAARGEQYF. CDR3 bases: TGTGCCATCAGTGTTCGGGGGGCAGCGAGGGGCGAGCAGTACTTC.

V and J are TRBV6-5 and TRBJ1-1; 8 bases agree with TRBD1. Germline values: CDR1 MNHEY, CDR2 SVGAGI. This CDR3 region has 13 residues. V dropped 6 bases and J dropped 5; count of bases not matched to a gene: 5. CDR3: CASSTNRGTEAFF. CDR3 nucleotide sequence: TGTGCCAGCAGCACAAACAGGGGGACTGAAGCTTTCTTT.

In this sample, this clone turned up once. The chain carries TRBV6-6 and TRBJ1-3; no clear D. The germline V gene encodes CDR1 MNHNY and CDR2 SVGAGI (reference sequence). V lost 7 bases and J 0 bases, leaving 7 bases between the germline ends. This CDR3 has 13 amino acids. The CDR3 reads CASMRNSGNTIYF. The CDR3 DNA sequence: TGTGCCAGCATGCGAAACTCTGGAAACACCATATATTTT.

The chain recombines TRBV6-6 with TRBJ2-7; 9 nucleotides line up with TRBD2. CDR1 and CDR2 (germline): MNHNY, SVGAGI (reference sequence). Unmatched junction bases numbered 12, after V lost 7 bases and J lost 5 bases. There are 15 residues in the CDR3. The CDR3 coding sequence is TGTGCCAGCAACTATGGCGGGGGGGCCGGCGACGAGCAGTACTTC. It is translated as CASNYGGGAGDEQYF.